Listed below are T cell receptor beta chains from one sample, sequenced in a study of vaccination and CD4 T cells after COVID-19. These TCRs are of unknown antigen specificity. One entry per CDR3 protein, called by TCRdb with MiXCR from the PCR reads. Among some 19,000 distinct CDR3 sequences listed, less than 50% were seen once. The sequencing input was cultured CD4+ T cells from blood. The origin of the receptors is a human donor with COVID-19. The CDR3 runs from the conserved cysteine through the conserved F or W. D genes are given only for firm matches. A clone size is listed for some rows: how often the clone was seen (once, few, many), or a class if it is expanded.

few | NA | TRBJ2-2 | TRBV11-2 | TGTGCCAGCAGCTTAGTTCAAACCGGGGAGCTGTTTTTT | CASSLVQTGELFF
NA | NA | TRBJ1-5 | TRBV28 | TGTGCCAGCAGTTTATTCGGGAATCCCCGGGCCAATCAGCCCCAGCATTTT | CASSLFGNPRANQPQHF
few | NA | TRBJ2-4 | TRBV7-9 | TGTGCCAGCAGCCGATGGGCGGCAGGGAAAGACATTCAGTACTTC | CASSRWAAGKDIQYF
NA | NA | TRBJ1-5 | TRBV18 | TGTGCCAGCTCACCACCGGGTCAGCCCCAGCATTTT | CASSPPGQPQHF
NA | TRBD2 | TRBJ2-1 | TRBV11-2 | TGTGCCAGCAGCCCTCGACTAGCGGGGGGCTCCTACAATGAGCAGTTCTTC | CASSPRLAGGSYNEQFF
few | TRBD2 | TRBJ2-3 | TRBV20-1 | TGCAGTGCTGTCGGACTAGCGGGGGTTGCCACAGATACGCAGTATTTT | CSAVGLAGVATDTQYF
few | NA | TRBJ2-5 | TRBV6-2/TRBV6-3 | TGTGCCAGCAGTTACTCGAAGGCCACCGGCGGATGGGAGACCCAGTACTTC | CASSYSKATGGWETQYF
NA | TRBD1 | TRBJ1-6 | TRBV10-2 | TGCGCCAGCAGTGAGTCGGACAGGGGGCGCGGTGGCTCACCCCTCCACTTT | CASSESDRGRGGSPLHF
NA | NA | TRBJ1-1 | TRBV9 | TGTGCCAGCAAACGGGGAGAGGGGAGGGGCCCTGAAGCTTTCTTT | CASKRGEGRGPEAFF
few | TRBD1 | TRBJ1-6 | TRBV27 | TGTGCCAGCAGTCTACCTCAAACAGGGGGTAATTCACCCCTCCACTTT | CASSLPQTGGNSPLHF
NA | NA | TRBJ1-1 | TRBV30 | TGTGCCTGGAGTCTAAGGGCAGAAGCTTTCTTT | CAWSLRAEAFF
NA | TRBD2 | TRBJ2-1 | TRBV4-1 | TGCGCCAGCAGCCAATTCGGGACTAGCGGGGGTTCCATATACAATGAGCAGTTCTTC | CASSQFGTSGGSIYNEQFF
few | TRBD2 | TRBJ2-3 | TRBV20-1 | TGCAGTGCCGCTAGCGGGGGGGCCGTTTTACCCACAGATACGCAGTATTTT | CSAASGGAVLPTDTQYF
NA | TRBD2 | TRBJ2-1 | TRBV20-1 | TGCAGTGCTAGAAGACCGGCTAGCGGGGGGGCGGGGAATGAGCAGTTCTTC | CSARRPASGGAGNEQFF
NA | NA | TRBJ1-6 | TRBV10-2 | TGCGCCAGCAGTGTGGGGGGCCGCGATTCACCCCTCCACTTT | CASSVGGRDSPLHF
once | TRBD2 | TRBJ2-3 | TRBV12-3/TRBV12-4 | TGTGCCAGCAGTTTACTGGCGGGGGGGCCGGGAGATACGCAGTATTTT | CASSLLAGGPGDTQYF
few | NA | TRBJ1-2 | TRBV15 | TGTGCCACCAGCAGAGATAGGGTTGGCTACACCTTC | CATSRDRVGYTF
few | TRBD1 | TRBJ1-2 | TRBV7-2 | TGTGCCAGCAGCCAGGGGGCTATCAGATCTAACTATGGCTACACCTTC | CASSQGAIRSNYGYTF
NA | TRBD1 | TRBJ2-7 | TRBV27 | TGTGCCAGCAGTTCCCGGGACAGCGTTTCCTACGAGCAGTACTTC | CASSSRDSVSYEQYF
once | TRBD1 | TRBJ1-1 | TRBV7-9 | TGTGCCAGCAGCGCGGGACAGGGAGACACTGAAGCTTTCTTT | CASSAGQGDTEAFF
few | NA | TRBJ1-1 | TRBV6-2/TRBV6-3 | TGTGCCAGCAACCTTGGCTACGGTGAAGCTTTCTTT | CASNLGYGEAFF
NA | NA | TRBJ1-5 | TRBV28 | TGTGCCAGCAGTTCATCGGGGGCGCTTTACAATCAGCCCCAGCATTTT | CASSSSGALYNQPQHF
NA | NA | TRBJ2-3 | TRBV11-3 | TGTGCCAGCAGTTTGGGGGGCACAGATACGCAGTATTTT | CASSLGGTDTQYF
NA | TRBD2 | TRBJ2-5 | TRBV7-8 | TGTGCCAGCAGCACCCACCGCCTACTAGCGGCAAAACTTCAAGAGACCCAGTACTTC | CASSTHRLLAAKLQETQYF
NA | TRBD1 | TRBJ1-1 | TRBV27 | TGTGCCAGCCGCCCGGGGGGACAGGGCCTGGGGTTGAACACTGAAGCTTTCTTT | CASRPGGQGLGLNTEAFF
NA | TRBD1 | TRBJ1-1 | TRBV3-1 | TGTGCCAGCAGCCAAGATGGGGGACAGGGCACTGAAGCTTTCTTT | CASSQDGGQGTEAFF
NA | NA | TRBJ2-3 | TRBV19 | TGTGCCAGTAAGAGGCAGGGCGGTTCAAGGACAGATACGCAGTATTTT | CASKRQGGSRTDTQYF
NA | NA | TRBJ1-5 | TRBV7-9 | TGTGCCAGCAGCTCTGACCATAGCAATCAGCCCCAGCATTTT | CASSSDHSNQPQHF
few | NA | TRBJ1-5 | TRBV12-5 | TGTGCTAGTGGTTTGGATTTGGGTCAGCCCCAGCATTTT | CASGLDLGQPQHF
NA | TRBD1 | TRBJ1-3 | TRBV5-1 | TGCGCCAGCAGCCCTGGACAGGCGGAAATAAGAAACACCATATATTTT | CASSPGQAEIRNTIYF
NA | TRBD1 | TRBJ2-5 | TRBV24-1 | TGTGCCACCAGTGTCCAAGGACAGGCCGGGAAAGAGACCCAGTACTTC | CATSVQGQAGKETQYF
NA | TRBD1 | TRBJ1-3 | TRBV15 | TGTGCCACCAGCACAGGGGGCTCTGGAAACACCATATATTTT | CATSTGGSGNTIYF
NA | NA | TRBJ1-1 | TRBV6-1 | TGTGCCAGTCAAGGTTCTTTAGTGAACACTGAAGCTTTCTTT | CASQGSLVNTEAFF
NA | NA | TRBJ2-7 | TRBV11-2 | TGTGCCAGCAGCTTAGATCAGAGGGTCAAGGTTTTCGAGCAGTACTTC | CASSLDQRVKVFEQYF
NA | NA | TRBJ2-7 | TRBV7-2 | TGTGCCAGCAGCTTAGGGGGGACAAACTACGAGCAGTACTTC | CASSLGGTNYEQYF
NA | NA | TRBJ1-1 | TRBV29-1 | TGCAGCGCGGCAGGACACATGAACACTGAAGCTTTCTTT | CSAAGHMNTEAFF
few | NA | TRBJ1-4 | TRBV12-3/TRBV12-4 | TGTGCCAGCAGTTCCCGGGGTATAGGGATGCAGGAACTGTTTTTT | CASSSRGIGMQELFF
few | NA | TRBJ1-2 | TRBV10-3 | TGTGCCATCAGTGAGGGGCATGGACGTCAGTATGGCTACACCTTC | CAISEGHGRQYGYTF
NA | NA | TRBJ2-7 | TRBV20-1 | TGCAGTGCCACAACGGAGGCCTACGAGCAGTACTTC | CSATTEAYEQYF
NA | NA | TRBJ2-3 | TRBV11-3 | TGTGCCAGCAGTGCGAGGGCAGATACGCAGTATTTT | CASSARADTQYF
NA | TRBD1 | TRBJ1-2 | TRBV7-2 | TGTGTCAGCAGCTTAGAGCAAATTCCCCTCCAGGGGGCTTATGGCTACACCTTC | CVSSLEQIPLQGAYGYTF
NA | NA | TRBJ2-7 | TRBV28 | TGTGCCAGCAGCCCCGATGAGGGGCGCCGGTCCTACGAGCAGTACTTC | CASSPDEGRRSYEQYF
few | TRBD1 | TRBJ1-6 | TRBV2 | TGTGCCAGCAGACAGGGGACATCACCCCTCCACTTT | CASRQGTSPLHF
NA | TRBD2 | TRBJ2-5 | TRBV7-2 | TGTGCCAGCAGCCCGACTAGCGGGGGGGTTGTCCAGTACTTC | CASSPTSGGVVQYF
NA | NA | TRBJ1-1 | TRBV20-1 | TGCAGTGCTAGAGCTGCGGGAAGACCGGGGAACACTGAAGCTTTCTTT | CSARAAGRPGNTEAFF
NA | NA | TRBJ2-5 | TRBV6-2/TRBV6-3 | TGTGCCAGCCCCCTACGGGAGACCCAGTACTTC | CASPLRETQYF